Following are 16 T cell receptor beta chains from one sample sequenced in a study of response to subunit inactivated influenza vaccine (dated by TCRdb to 2017 to 2018). The method was RT-PCR. For sequencing, an Illumina HiSeq 2500 was employed. The raw public reads went through TCRdb reprocessing: fastp at Q25, MiXCR clone calling, in-frame beta chains kept. One record per CDR3 amino acid sequence lists the most common genes and DNA. This sample comprises approximately 500,000 distinct CDR3 sequences, around 15% of them detected only once. Of the sample, 11% falls within the top ten clones. The sample consisted of PBMCs from blood, taken 11 to 12 days after vaccination. These receptor sequences come from a man between 50 and 59 years old who received an inactivated influenza vaccine. Donor details come from another sample of the same person, matched by shared clones.

This rearrangement joins TRBV12-3 or TRBV12-4 to TRBJ2-3, with D uncertain. Trimming shortened V by 10 bases and J by 4 bases, and 27 bases separated the two germline ends. There are 17 residues in the CDR3. CDR3 nucleotides: TGTGCCAACCGAGCACCACTGGCAGGTCATGGACCAGATACGCAGTATTTT. This translates into CANRAPLAGHGPDTQYF.

This clonotype was seen ten or more times. The V and J genes are TRBV25-1 and TRBJ1-1; possible D gene TRBD1, 6 bases. V lost 4 bases and J 3 bases, leaving 15 bases between the germline ends. There are 15 residues in the CDR3. The germline V gene has CDR1 MGHDK and CDR2 SYGVNS. The DNA of the CDR3 is TGTGCCAGCAGTGCTACAGGGAGTTGGGACACTGAAGCTTTCTTT. Amino acids: CASSATGSWDTEAFF. The variable domain in full, completed from reference TRBV25-1 and TRBJ1-1, reads EADIYQTPRYLVIGTGKKITLECSQTMGHDKMYWYQQDPGMELHLIHYSYGVNSTEKGDLSSESTVSRIRTEHFPLTLESARPSHTSQYLCASSATGSWDTEAFFGQGTRLTVV.

The V call is TRBV5-6, the J call TRBJ1-1; D remains ambiguous. The ends were cut back, 0 bases at V and 3 bases at J, with 12 bases in the middle. From germline, CDR1 is SGHDT and CDR2 YYEEEE. There are 15 residues in the CDR3. The CDR3 DNA sequence: TGTGCCAGCAGCTTGGTATCCAGAGCCTACACTGAAGCTTTCTTT. Translated, it gives CASSLVSRAYTEAFF.

This clonotype was detected a few times. This chain connects TRBV29-1 to TRBJ2-4; D is tentatively TRBD1 or TRBD2 (6 bases each). This CDR3 region has 15 residues. Trimming removed 4 bases from V and 11 bases from J, with 24 bases in between. The germline CDR1 and CDR2 sequences are SQVTM and ANQGSEA. The CDR3 DNA follows: TGCAGCGTTGTATCTCTTGCTGGGGGGCGGCAGCTTCAGTACTTC. Translating it yields CSVVSLAGGRQLQYF.

The chain employs TRBV7-2 and TRBJ2-5; 7 bases match TRBD2. Trimming removed 1 base from V and 4 bases from J; junction bases left unmatched: 3. The CDR3 loop spans 14 amino acids. CDR1 is SGHTA, CDR2 FQGNSA, per germline. CDR3 sequence (DNA): TGTGCCAGCAGCTTAGTTGTAGCGGGAGAGACCCAGTACTTC. It codes for CASSLVVAGETQYF.

The chain uses TRBV12-3 or TRBV12-4 and TRBJ2-4; a possible D gene is TRBD2 (6 bases). V was trimmed by 0 bases and J by 1 base, leaving 10 bases between them. This CDR3 contains 16 residues. The CDR3 sequence: CASSLASSAAKNIQYF. The DNA for the CDR3 is TGTGCCAGCAGTTTAGCCTCTAGCGCCGCCAAAAACATTCAGTACTTC.

This clonotype was picked up many times. V is TRBV5-1 and J is TRBJ2-2; D gene unclear. Trimming cost V 4 bases and J 4 bases, with 14 bases left between them. Germline V CDR1 and CDR2: SGHRS, YFSETQ. The CDR3 has 15 residues. CDR3 protein: CASSVTSWGTGELFF. In nucleotides, the CDR3 is TGCGCCAGCAGCGTAACTTCCTGGGGCACCGGGGAGCTGTTTTTT.

This clonotype was counted only a few times. The chain joins TRBV7-2 to TRBJ2-1, with 8 bases aligning to TRBD1. V lost 1 base, J lost 8 bases, and 4 bases stayed unmatched. The CDR3 is 14 amino acids. CDR1 and CDR2 from the germline V gene are SGHTA and FQGNSA. In nucleotides, the CDR3 is TGTGCCAGCAGCTTAGAGATGACAGGGGATGAGCAGTTCTTC. Translated: CASSLEMTGDEQFF. Together with reference TRBV7-2 and TRBJ2-1, the CDR3 gives the full variable domain: GAGVSQSPSNKVTEKGKDVELRCDPISGHTALYWYRQSLGQGLEFLIYFQGNSAPDKSGLPSDRFSAERTGGSVSTLTIQRTQQEDSAVYLCASSLEMTGDEQFFGPGTRLTVL.

This chain uses TRBV3-1 with TRBJ2-3; D not certain. The germline V gene encodes CDR1 LGHDT and CDR2 YNNKEL (reference sequence). The V end was cut by 5 bases, the J end by 2 bases, with 8 bases between. CDR3 length: 13 residues. In nucleotides, the CDR3 is TGTGCCAGCAGCGAAACCTTCACAGATACGCAGTATTTT. Its translation: CASSETFTDTQYF.

This clonotype was counted a few times. V usage is TRBV11-2 and J usage is TRBJ2-1; D call uncertain. There are 17 residues in the CDR3. Germline lookup yields CDR1 SGHAT and CDR2 FQNNGV. V was pared by 5 bases and J by 0 bases, with 17 bases between. In DNA form, the CDR3 reads TGTGCCAGCAGCCCCACACCGGGCCTCAGCTCCTACAATGAGCAGTTCTTC. It specifies CASSPTPGLSSYNEQFF.

This clonotype was observed a handful of times. This sequence joins TRBV5-1 and TRBJ2-1, with D possibly TRBD2 on 7 matching bases. The length of the CDR3 is 16 residues. Germline CDR1 SGHRS, CDR2 YFSETQ. The V end lost 0 bases, the J end lost 5 bases, and 15 bases lay between the germline ends. CDR3 loop: CASSLEPQGGDNEQFF. CDR3 nucleotides: TGCGCCAGCAGCTTGGAGCCTCAAGGGGGGGACAATGAGCAGTTCTTC.

The rearrangement uses TRBV6-1 and TRBJ2-1; 10 nucleotides line up with TRBD2. Per germline, CDR1 MNHNS and CDR2 SASEGT. There are 15 residues in the CDR3. Trimming took 7 bases from V and 4 from J; bases not matched to a gene: 7. The CDR3 region is CASIIAGGSYNEQFF. CDR3 nucleotide sequence: TGTGCCAGCATAATAGCGGGAGGATCTTACAATGAGCAGTTCTTC.

This clonotype was observed many times. V usage is TRBV5-1 and J usage is TRBJ2-3, with D tentatively TRBD2 (5 bases). V lost 2 bases and J 0 bases, leaving 16 bases between the germline ends. Germline V gene data show CDR1 as SGHRS and CDR2 as YFSETQ. The CDR3 has 17 residues. CDR3: CASSLGSLAQSTDTQYF. In DNA form, the CDR3 reads TGCGCCAGCAGCTTAGGATCGCTAGCACAGAGCACAGATACGCAGTATTTT. The full variable domain, rest sourced from reference TRBV5-1 and TRBJ2-3, is KAGVTQTPRYLIKTRGQQVTLSCSPISGHRSVSWYQQTPGQGLQFLFEYFSETQRNKGNFPGRFSGRQFSNSRSEMNVSTLELGDSALYLCASSLGSLAQSTDTQYFGPGTRLTVL.

V usage is TRBV7-3 and J usage is TRBJ1-6, with no clear D. The ends were cut back, 3 bases at V and 13 bases at J, with 16 bases in the middle. The CDR3 has 14 residues. CDR1 SGHTA and CDR2 FQGTGA come from the germline V gene. The CDR3 reads CASSLTVEGSPLHF. Written as DNA, the CDR3 is TGTGCCAGCAGCTTGACCGTTGAGGGTTCTCCCCTCCACTTT.

This clonotype was picked up a small number of times. The chain is built from TRBV2 and TRBJ1-4; no definite D call. The CDR3 runs 15 residues. Trimming took off 3 bases at V and 8 bases at J, with 16 bases between the two ends. Germline assignment: CDR1 SNHLY and CDR2 FYNNEI. CDR3 sequence: CASSDLRGVGEKLFF. The CDR3 nucleotides are TGTGCCAGCAGTGATCTACGAGGCGTCGGAGAAAAACTGTTTTTT.

In this sample, this clonotype turned up a few times. The V gene is TRBV5-1, the J gene TRBJ2-7, with unresolved D. The CDR3 contains 14 residues. Germline lookup yields CDR1 SGHRS and CDR2 YFSETQ. Trimming took 0 bases from V and 3 from J, leaving 10 bases between them. The CDR3 DNA is TGCGCCAGCAGCTTGGCCCATGGGGACTACGAGCAGTACTTC. Translation gives CASSLAHGDYEQYF. The full variable domain, rest sourced from reference TRBV5-1 and TRBJ2-7, is KAGVTQTPRYLIKTRGQQVTLSCSPISGHRSVSWYQQTPGQGLQFLFEYFSETQRNKGNFPGRFSGRQFSNSRSEMNVSTLELGDSALYLCASSLAHGDYEQYFGPGTRLTVT.